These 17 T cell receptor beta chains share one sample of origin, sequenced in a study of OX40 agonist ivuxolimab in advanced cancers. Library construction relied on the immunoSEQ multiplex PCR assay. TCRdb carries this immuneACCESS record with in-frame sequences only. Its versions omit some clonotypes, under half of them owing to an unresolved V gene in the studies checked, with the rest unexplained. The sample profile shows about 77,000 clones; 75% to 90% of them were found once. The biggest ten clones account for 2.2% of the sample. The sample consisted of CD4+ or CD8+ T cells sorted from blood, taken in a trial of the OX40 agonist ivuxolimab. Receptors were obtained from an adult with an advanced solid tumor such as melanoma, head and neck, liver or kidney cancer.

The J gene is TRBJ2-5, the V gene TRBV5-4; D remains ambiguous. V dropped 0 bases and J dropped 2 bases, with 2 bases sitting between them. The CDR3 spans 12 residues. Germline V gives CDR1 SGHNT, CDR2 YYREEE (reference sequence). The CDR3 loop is CASSLGQETQYF. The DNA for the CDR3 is TGTGCCAGCAGCTTGGGGCAAGAGACCCAGTACTTC.

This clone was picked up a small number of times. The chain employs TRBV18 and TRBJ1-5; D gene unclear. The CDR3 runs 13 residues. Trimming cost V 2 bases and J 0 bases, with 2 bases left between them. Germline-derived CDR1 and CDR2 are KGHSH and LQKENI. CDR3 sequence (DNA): TGTGCCAGCTCACCAAATAGCAATCAGCCCCAGCATTTT. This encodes CASSPNSNQPQHF. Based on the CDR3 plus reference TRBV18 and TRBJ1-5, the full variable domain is NAGVMQNPRHLVRRRGQEARLRCSPMKGHSHVYWYRQLPEEGLKFMVYLQKENIIDESGMPKERFSAEFPKEGPSILRIQQVVRGDSAAYFCASSPNSNQPQHFGDGTRLSIL.

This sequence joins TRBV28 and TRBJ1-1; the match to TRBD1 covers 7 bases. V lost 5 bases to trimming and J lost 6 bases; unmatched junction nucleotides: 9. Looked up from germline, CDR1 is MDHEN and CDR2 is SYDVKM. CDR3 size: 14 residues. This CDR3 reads CASSPPTGSAEAFF. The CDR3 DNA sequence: TGTGCCAGCAGTCCCCCGACAGGGAGCGCTGAAGCTTTCTTT.

The CDR3 DNA follows: TGTGCCTGGAGTGCAGGGCGCACTGAAGCTTTCTTT. This encodes CAWSAGRTEAFF. The chain uses TRBV30 and TRBJ1-1; D is perhaps TRBD1 (5 bases). The CDR3 extends over 12 amino acids. The germline gives CDR1 GTSNPN, CDR2 SVGIG (reference sequence). V was pared by 1 base and J by 4 bases, with 7 bases between.

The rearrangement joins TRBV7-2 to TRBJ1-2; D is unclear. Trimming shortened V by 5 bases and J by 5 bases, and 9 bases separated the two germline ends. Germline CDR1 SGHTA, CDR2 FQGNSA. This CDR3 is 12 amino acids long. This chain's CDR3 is CASSVQSYGYTF. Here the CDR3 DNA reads TGTGCCAGCAGCGTACAGAGTTATGGCTACACCTTC.

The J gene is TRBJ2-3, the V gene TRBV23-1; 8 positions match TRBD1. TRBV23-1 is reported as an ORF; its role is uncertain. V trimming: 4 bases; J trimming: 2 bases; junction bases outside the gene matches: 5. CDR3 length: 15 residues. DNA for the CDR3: TGCGCCAGCAGTCGAAGGACAGGGACCACAGATACGCAGTATTTT. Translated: CASSRRTGTTDTQYF.

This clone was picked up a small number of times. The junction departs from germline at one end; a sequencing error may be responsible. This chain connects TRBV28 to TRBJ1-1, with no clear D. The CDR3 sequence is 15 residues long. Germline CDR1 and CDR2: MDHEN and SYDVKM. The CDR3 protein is CASSLSSGRNTEAFF. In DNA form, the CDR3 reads TGTGCCAGCAGCTTATCCTCGGGCCGGAACACTGAAGCTTTCTTT.

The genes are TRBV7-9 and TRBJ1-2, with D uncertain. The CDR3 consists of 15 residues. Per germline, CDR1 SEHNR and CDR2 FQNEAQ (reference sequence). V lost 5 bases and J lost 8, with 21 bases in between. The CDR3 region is CASSPPIDGGKGYTF. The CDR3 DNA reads TGTGCCAGCAGCCCCCCAATCGACGGCGGAAAGGGCTACACCTTC.

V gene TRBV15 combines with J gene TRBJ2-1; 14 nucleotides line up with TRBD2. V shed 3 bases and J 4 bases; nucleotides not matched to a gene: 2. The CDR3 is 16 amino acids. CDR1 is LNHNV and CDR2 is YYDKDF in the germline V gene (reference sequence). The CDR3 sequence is CATSRGTSGGYNEQFF. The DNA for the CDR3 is TGTGCCACCAGCAGGGGGACTAGCGGGGGATACAATGAGCAGTTCTTC.

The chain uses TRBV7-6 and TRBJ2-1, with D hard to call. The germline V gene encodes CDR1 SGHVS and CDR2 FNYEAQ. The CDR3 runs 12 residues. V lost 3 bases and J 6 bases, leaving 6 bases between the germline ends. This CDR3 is CASSFTSNEQFF. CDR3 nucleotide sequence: TGTGCCAGCAGCTTCACGTCCAATGAGCAGTTCTTC. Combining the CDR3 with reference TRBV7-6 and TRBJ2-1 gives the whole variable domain GAGVSQSPRYKVTKRGQDVALRCDPISGHVSLYWYRQALGQGPEFLTYFNYEAQQDKSGLPNDRFSAERPEGSISTLTIQRTEQRDSAMYRCASSFTSNEQFFGPGTRLTVL.

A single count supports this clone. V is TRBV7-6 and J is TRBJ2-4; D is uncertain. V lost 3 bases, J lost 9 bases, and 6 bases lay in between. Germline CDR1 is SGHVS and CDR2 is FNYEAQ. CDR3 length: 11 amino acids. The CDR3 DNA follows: TGTGCCAGCAGCTTCGATGTCATTCAGTACTTC. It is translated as CASSFDVIQYF.

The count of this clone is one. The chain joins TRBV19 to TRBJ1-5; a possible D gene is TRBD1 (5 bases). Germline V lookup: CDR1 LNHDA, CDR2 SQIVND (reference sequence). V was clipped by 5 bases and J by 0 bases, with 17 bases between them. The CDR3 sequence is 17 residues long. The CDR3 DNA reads TGTGCCAGTAGTTCCCGCCGACAGAGCCTTAGCAATCAGCCCCAGCATTTT. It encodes CASSSRRQSLSNQPQHF.

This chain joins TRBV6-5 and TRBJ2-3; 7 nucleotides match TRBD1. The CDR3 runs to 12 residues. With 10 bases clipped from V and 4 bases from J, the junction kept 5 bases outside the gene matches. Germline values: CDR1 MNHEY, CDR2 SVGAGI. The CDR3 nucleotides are TGTGCCACCCGACAGGGCCCAGATACGCAGTATTTT. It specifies CATRQGPDTQYF.

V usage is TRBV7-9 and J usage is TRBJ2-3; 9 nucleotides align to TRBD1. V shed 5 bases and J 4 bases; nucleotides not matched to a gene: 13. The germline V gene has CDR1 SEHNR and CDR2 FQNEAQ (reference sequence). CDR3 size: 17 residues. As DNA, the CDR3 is TGTGCCAGCAGCCCTAACCGGGACAGGGTTATTGCAGATACGCAGTATTTT. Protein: CASSPNRDRVIADTQYF.

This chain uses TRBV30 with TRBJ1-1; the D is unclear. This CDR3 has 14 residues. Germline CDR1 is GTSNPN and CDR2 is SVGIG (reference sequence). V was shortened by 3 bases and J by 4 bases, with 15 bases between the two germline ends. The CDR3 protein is CAWRRISSATEAFF. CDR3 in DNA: TGTGCCTGGAGACGTATCTCGTCGGCCACTGAAGCTTTCTTT.

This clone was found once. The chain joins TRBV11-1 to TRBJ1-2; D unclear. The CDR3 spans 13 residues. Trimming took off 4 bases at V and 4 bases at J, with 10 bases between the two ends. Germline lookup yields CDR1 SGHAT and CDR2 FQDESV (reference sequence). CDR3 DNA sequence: TGTGCCAGCAGCTCGGTACGGAGCTATGGCTACACCTTC. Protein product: CASSSVRSYGYTF.

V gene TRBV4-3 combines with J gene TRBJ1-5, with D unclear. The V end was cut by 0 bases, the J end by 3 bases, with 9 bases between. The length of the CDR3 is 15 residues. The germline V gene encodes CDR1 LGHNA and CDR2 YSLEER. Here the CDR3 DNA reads TGCGCCAGCAGCCAAGATTGGGGTAACAATCAGCCCCAGCATTTT. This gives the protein CASSQDWGNNQPQHF.